Presented here are 4 T cell receptor beta chains from one specimen sequenced in a study of technical replicates of blood from a few donors. Assay: immunoSEQ multiplex PCR; the TCRdb copy retains only in-frame clones and omits some. The sample includes over 60,000 clones, roughly nine tenths of them seen just once. Sequencing input: PBMCs. These receptors all stem from a human donor in good health. Some clones in this sample may be carry-over from other donors' samples.

J is TRBJ1-1 and V is TRBV4-1; a weak D match, TRBD1 (5 bases). Germline CDR1 reads MGHRA; CDR2 reads YSYEKL. This CDR3 comprises 13 residues. Trimming left V 5 bases short and J 5 bases short, with 12 bases between. The CDR3 is CASSSWGGTEAFF. CDR3 coding DNA: TGCGCCAGCAGCTCCTGGGGGGGGACTGAAGCTTTCTTT.

J is TRBJ2-2 and V is TRBV19, with 13 bases identical to TRBD2. This CDR3 spans 18 amino acids. From germline, CDR1 is LNHDA and CDR2 SQIVND (reference sequence). V was clipped by 5 bases and J by 0 bases; unmatched bases: 6. In DNA, the CDR3 is TGTGCCAGTAGTCTGGGACTAGCGGGGACCACGAACACCGGGGAGCTGTTTTTT. This gives the protein CASSLGLAGTTNTGELFF.

This clone counts as medium-sized. The chain carries TRBV4-1 and TRBJ1-3; D may be TRBD1 (6 bases). Germline loops: CDR1 MGHRA, CDR2 YSYEKL. V lost 1 base, J lost 2 bases, and 6 bases lay in between. The CDR3 has 14 amino acids. The CDR3, as DNA: TGCGCCAGCAGCCAAGGGACAGCTGGAAACACCATATATTTT. Protein sequence: CASSQGTAGNTIYF.

The rearrangement links TRBV7-9 to TRBJ2-3; 14 bases agree with TRBD2. Trimming took 2 bases from V and 5 from J; bases not matched to a gene: 9. This CDR3 has 18 amino acids. Germline V gene lookup returns CDR1 SEHNR and CDR2 FQNEAQ (reference sequence). DNA of the CDR3: TGTGCCAGCAGCTTAATTCGCCTAGGACTAGCGGGGGGAGATACGCAGTATTTT. The encoded protein is CASSLIRLGLAGGDTQYF.